This T cell receptor (beta chain) derives from a study of beta chain features in type 1 diabetes. Study summary: All of the samples together had approximately 100,000,000 sorted cells examined.

For this clone: What it binds is unknown.

Study results and limitations: Among patients with Type 1 diabetes, TCRB CDR3s were moderately but significantly shorter in every one of the four CD4+ subsets. Comparison showed that naive, central memory and Treg TCRB repertoires appeared more similar among patients than among healthy donors.

The isolated RNA, all of it, was reverse transcribed, so expressed TCRB transcripts were what got sequenced. The method was immunoSEQ multiplex PCR; TCRdb's version includes in-frame clones alone and lacks a portion of them. The table has 250,000 to 300,000 clones, approximately 25% seen once. CDR1 and CDR2 from the germline V gene are KGHSH and LQKENI. This CDR3 is built from 17 residues. The V gene end was trimmed by 4 bases and the J gene end by 0 bases; junction bases not matched to a gene: 6. Sampling consisted of one heparinised blood draw per donor, averaging around 110 mL. A CD45RO/CCR7/CD25/CD127/CD95/CD27 panel sorted naive, central memory, regulatory and stem cell-like memory CD4+ cells.

The sequence derives from a young woman with type 1 diabetes. Sequenced input: naive CD4+ T cells from blood. The chain recombines TRBV18 with TRBJ2-1; 10 bases are shared with TRBD2. CDR3 in DNA: TGTGCCAGCTCACGCGCCGGGACTAGCGTCTCCTACAATGAGCAGTTCTTC. Its translation: CASSRAGTSVSYNEQFF.